These 25 T cell receptor beta chains share one sample of origin, sequenced in a study of blood T cell repertoires in COVID-19. Assay used: immunoSEQ multiplex PCR; TCRdb lists only in-frame clones, some missing. The data show some 200,000 clones, 70% to 90% seen once. Sequencing was done on a sample of peripheral blood. Receptors were obtained from a woman in her 70s with acute or convalescent COVID-19.

J is TRBJ2-2 and V is TRBV28, with 8 nucleotides matching TRBD1. The CDR3 runs 14 residues. Germline V CDR1 and CDR2: MDHEN, SYDVKM. V lost 6 bases and J lost 6; bases outside the gene matches: 6. The DNA of the CDR3 is TGTGCCAGCAGAACGGACAGGGACGCCGGGGAGCTGTTTTTT. Translated: CASRTDRDAGELFF. Variable domain in full (rest from reference TRBV28 and TRBJ2-2): DVKVTQSSRYLVKRTGEKVFLECVQDMDHENMFWYRQDPGLGLRLIYFSYDVKMKEKGDIPEGYSVSREKKERFSLILESASTNQTSMYLCASRTDRDAGELFFGEGSRLTVL.

This chain links TRBV5-6 with TRBJ1-2, with 9 positions matching TRBD1. The CDR3 runs to 16 residues. Germline V lookup: CDR1 SGHDT, CDR2 YYEEEE. V was clipped by 5 bases and J by 2 bases; unmatched bases: 10. The CDR3 sequence is CASSFSGTGWNYGYTF. CDR3 bases: TGTGCCAGCAGTTTCTCCGGGACAGGGTGGAACTATGGCTACACCTTC.

J is TRBJ2-2 and V is TRBV10-2; D remains ambiguous. The CDR3 covers 15 residues. V lost 6 bases to trimming and J lost 1 base, with 12 bases between them. Germline CDR1 and CDR2: WSHSY and SAAADI. CDR3 sequence reads: CASRLRDRNTGELFF. The DNA for the CDR3 is TGCGCCAGCAGGCTGCGAGATCGGAACACCGGGGAGCTGTTTTTT.

The chain has TRBV7-2 and TRBJ2-3, with 7 bases lining up with TRBD2. Looked up from germline, CDR1 is SGHTA and CDR2 is FQGNSA. Unmatched junction bases numbered 7, after V lost 5 bases and J lost 2 bases. CDR3 length equals 15 residues. The CDR3 is CASSLIAGYTDTQYF. The CDR3 DNA reads TGTGCCAGCAGCCTGATAGCGGGTTACACAGATACGCAGTATTTT.

The chain employs TRBV21-1 and TRBJ1-2; the table's D call, TRBD1, has no DNA check behind it. TRBV21-1 has pseudogene status. This CDR3 contains 15 residues. The CDR3 DNA is TGTGCCAGCAGCCGGACGGACAGAGGGAAGCATGGCTACACCTTC. The encoded protein is CASSRTDRGKHGYTF.

This clone came up a few times. The rearrangement links TRBV6-1 to TRBJ2-5, with a tentative D call TRBD2 (5 bases). V lost 3 bases and J 7 bases, leaving 12 bases between the germline ends. The CDR3 consists of 13 residues. The V gene's germline CDR1 is MNHNS and CDR2 SASEGT. The CDR3 is CASSEERWRTQYF. The CDR3, as DNA: TGTGCCAGCAGTGAGGAGCGGTGGCGGACCCAGTACTTC.

The V gene is TRBV7-3, the J gene TRBJ1-1; unclear D gene. The V gene lost 0 bases and the J gene lost 0 bases, with 5 bases spanning the gap. This CDR3 contains 14 residues. CDR1 is SGHTA and CDR2 is FQGTGA in the germline V gene. CDR3 in DNA: TGTGCCAGCAGCTTAACGCGGTTGAACACTGAAGCTTTCTTT. It translates to CASSLTRLNTEAFF.

The chain links TRBV5-4 to TRBJ1-1; D not resolved. V was trimmed by 0 bases and J by 1 base, leaving 4 bases between them. CDR3 length: 13 residues. Germline CDR1 SGHNT, CDR2 YYREEE (reference sequence). The CDR3 is CASSLERNTEAFF. As DNA, the CDR3 is TGTGCCAGCAGCTTGGAGAGGAACACTGAAGCTTTCTTT. The full variable domain, completed using reference TRBV5-4 and TRBJ1-1, is ETGVTQSPTHLIKTRGQQVTLRCSSQSGHNTVSWYQQALGQGPQFIFQYYREEENGRGNFPPRFSGLQFPNYSSELNVNALELDDSALYLCASSLERNTEAFFGQGTRLTVV.

The J gene is TRBJ1-1, the V gene TRBV6-5, with 7 bases that match TRBD1. The CDR3 sequence is 15 residues long. Germline V gene data show CDR1 as MNHEY and CDR2 as SVGAGI. Trimming cost V 4 bases and J 2 bases; bases outside gene matches: 7. The CDR3 sequence: CASSSPGQPNTEAFF. The DNA for the CDR3 is TGTGCCAGCAGTTCCCCGGGACAGCCCAACACTGAAGCTTTCTTT.

This chain uses TRBV7-3 with TRBJ1-1; possibly TRBD1 for D (5 bases). CDR3 length: 15 amino acids. V was trimmed by 0 bases and J by 5 bases, leaving 13 bases between them. Germline lookup yields CDR1 SGHTA and CDR2 FQGTGA. The CDR3 reads CASSLTRQGLTEAFF. The CDR3 DNA sequence: TGTGCCAGCAGCTTAACGCGGCAGGGTTTAACTGAAGCTTTCTTT.

The chain has TRBV7-8 and TRBJ1-6; D possibly corresponds to TRBD1 (6 bases). Germline V lookup: CDR1 SGHVS, CDR2 FQNEAQ. The CDR3 length is 14 residues. V shed 6 bases and J shed 11 bases, with 17 bases lying between them. CDR3 region: CASRSGDPRPPLHF. CDR3 coding DNA: TGTGCCAGCAGGTCAGGGGACCCCAGACCACCCCTCCACTTT.

The chain has TRBV12-3 or TRBV12-4 and TRBJ1-6; 8 nucleotides align to TRBD1. The CDR3 loop spans 13 amino acids. V trimming: 9 bases; J trimming: 4 bases; junction bases outside the gene matches: 2. The CDR3 bases are TGTGCCAGTAGGACAGGGTATAATTCACCCCTCCACTTT. Its translation: CASRTGYNSPLHF.

This sequence joins TRBV7-6 and TRBJ2-1; the match to TRBD1 covers 9 bases. Germline CDR1 and CDR2: SGHVS and FNYEAQ. V dropped 5 bases and J dropped 4; count of bases not matched to a gene: 9. This CDR3 has 16 residues. The CDR3 is CASSQPGQGEYNEQFF. CDR3 nucleotide sequence: TGTGCCAGCAGCCAACCGGGACAGGGCGAATACAATGAGCAGTTCTTC.

This chain links TRBV28 with TRBJ1-5; TRBD1 matches 7 bases. The trim removed 5 bases at V and 6 bases at J, leaving 16 bases unmatched. Per germline, CDR1 MDHEN and CDR2 SYDVKM. The CDR3 is made up of 17 amino acids. CDR3 protein: CASSTPPHGTVSQPQHF. The CDR3 DNA reads TGTGCCAGCAGTACGCCCCCGCATGGGACAGTTTCTCAGCCCCAGCATTTT.

The chain is built from TRBV6-5 and TRBJ1-1, with TRBD1 as a possible D gene (6 bases). In germline, CDR1 is MNHEY, CDR2 SVGAGI. The CDR3 extends over 12 amino acids. In nucleotides, the CDR3 is TGTGCGGGGGTGTGGGGGCCCTTGGAGGCTTTCTTT. Translated: CAGVWGPLEAFF.

The genes are TRBV18 and TRBJ2-6; 10 nucleotides agree with TRBD1. The CDR3 extends over 20 amino acids. V lost 2 bases to trimming and J lost 1 base; unmatched junction nucleotides: 11. The germline gives CDR1 KGHSH, CDR2 LQKENI. The CDR3, as DNA: TGTGCCAGCTCACCAAAAATGGGTAGGACAGGGGGATCTGGGGCCAACGTCCTGACTTTC. The encoded protein is CASSPKMGRTGGSGANVLTF.

The chain combines TRBV5-1 with TRBJ1-1; no clear D gene. Germline lookup yields CDR1 SGHRS and CDR2 YFSETQ. Trimming took off 5 bases at V and 0 bases at J, with 14 bases between the two ends. The CDR3 extends over 15 amino acids. CDR3 region: CASSPEGRLNTEAFF. The DNA of the CDR3 is TGCGCCAGCAGTCCTGAGGGCAGATTGAACACTGAAGCTTTCTTT.

The chain joins TRBV6-5 to TRBJ1-1; TRBD1 agrees at 9 bases. V lost 5 bases, J lost 3 bases, and 4 bases stayed unmatched. This CDR3 is built from 14 residues. Germline V CDR1 and CDR2: MNHEY, SVGAGI. In nucleotides, the CDR3 is TGTGCCAGCAGTACAGGACAGGGGTACACTGAAGCTTTCTTT. Its protein product is CASSTGQGYTEAFF.

This clone was seen a single time. This rearrangement joins TRBV18 to TRBJ1-1; 8 bases are shared with TRBD1. Germline V lookup: CDR1 KGHSH, CDR2 LQKENI. Trimming took 3 bases from V and 3 from J; bases not matched to a gene: 6. The CDR3 contains 15 residues. The CDR3 nucleotides read TGTGCCAGCTCACCGGGACAGGCCTCGTACACTGAAGCTTTCTTT. Translating gives CASSPGQASYTEAFF.

The chain is built from TRBV6-5 and TRBJ2-7, with D possibly TRBD2 on 5 matching bases. CDR1 is MNHEY, CDR2 SVGAGI, per germline. The CDR3 runs to 14 residues. The germline V and J ends were trimmed by 8 bases and 3 bases, with 17 bases remaining between them. The CDR3 region has the DNA TGTGCCAGCTCCGCCTCGGGGAAGAGCTACGAGCAGTACTTC. It encodes CASSASGKSYEQYF.

The V and J genes are TRBV7-2 and TRBJ2-3; TRBD2 agrees at 9 bases. After removal of 0 bases from V and 0 bases from J, the junction contained 4 bases not matched to a gene. Looked up from germline, CDR1 is SGHTA and CDR2 is FQGNSA. The CDR3 contains 17 residues. CDR3 coding DNA: TGTGCCAGCAGCTTAGCCGCGGGGGGGTATAGCACAGATACGCAGTATTTT. This sequence encodes CASSLAAGGYSTDTQYF.

This chain joins TRBV4-1 and TRBJ2-5; a weak D match, TRBD2 (6 bases). Germline V gene data show CDR1 as MGHRA and CDR2 as YSYEKL. V lost 0 bases and J 0 bases, leaving 8 bases between the germline ends. The CDR3 is 15 amino acids. The CDR3 sequence: CASSQDRTNQETQYF. In nucleotides, the CDR3 is TGCGCCAGCAGCCAAGACCGGACTAACCAAGAGACCCAGTACTTC.

This clone was found once. CDR3 nucleotide sequence: TGTGCCAGCAGCTTGGAGAGGGATGGGGCCCAGTACTTC. Encoded protein: CASSLERDGAQYF. The chain links TRBV5-6 to TRBJ2-5, with D maybe TRBD2 (5 bases). CDR1 and CDR2 from the germline V gene are SGHDT and YYEEEE. Trimming left V 0 bases short and J 9 bases short, with 12 bases between. CDR3 length: 13 amino acids.

The CDR3 region has the DNA TGTGCCAGCAGAGGACAGGCCTACGAGCAGTACTTC. Its protein product is CASRGQAYEQYF. This chain links TRBV6-5 with TRBJ2-7; 7 bases are a match to TRBD1. The CDR3 is 12 residues long. V gave up 6 bases and J gave up 2 bases; unmatched junction bases: 1. CDR1 is MNHEY, CDR2 SVGAGI, per germline.

This clone was observed once. Other DNA sequences from this sample encode an identical CDR3 as well. V and J are TRBV28 and TRBJ1-4, with 8 bases that match TRBD1. Trimming removed 5 bases from V and 8 bases from J; junction bases left unmatched: 7. Germline V gives CDR1 MDHEN, CDR2 SYDVKM. This CDR3 is built from 14 residues. CDR3 sequence reads: CASSPRQGREKLFF. CDR3 coding DNA: TGTGCCAGCAGTCCCAGACAGGGGAGGGAAAAACTGTTTTTT. Full variable domain (missing parts from reference TRBV28 and TRBJ1-4): DVKVTQSSRYLVKRTGEKVFLECVQDMDHENMFWYRQDPGLGLRLIYFSYDVKMKEKGDIPEGYSVSREKKERFSLILESASTNQTSMYLCASSPRQGREKLFFGSGTQLSVL.